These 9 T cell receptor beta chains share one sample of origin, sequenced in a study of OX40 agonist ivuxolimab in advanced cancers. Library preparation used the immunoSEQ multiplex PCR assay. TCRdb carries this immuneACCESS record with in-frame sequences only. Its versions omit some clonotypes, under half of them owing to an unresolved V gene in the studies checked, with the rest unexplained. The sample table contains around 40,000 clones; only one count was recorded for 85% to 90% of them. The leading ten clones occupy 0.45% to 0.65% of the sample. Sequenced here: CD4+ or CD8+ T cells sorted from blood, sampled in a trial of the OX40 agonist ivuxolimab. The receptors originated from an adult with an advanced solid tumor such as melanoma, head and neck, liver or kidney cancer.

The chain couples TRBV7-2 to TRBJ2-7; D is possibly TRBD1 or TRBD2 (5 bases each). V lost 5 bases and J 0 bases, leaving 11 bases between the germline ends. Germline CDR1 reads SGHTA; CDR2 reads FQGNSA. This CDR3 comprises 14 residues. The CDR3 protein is CASSRGWGSYEQYF. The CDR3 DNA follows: TGTGCCAGCAGCCGGGGCTGGGGCTCCTACGAGCAGTACTTC.

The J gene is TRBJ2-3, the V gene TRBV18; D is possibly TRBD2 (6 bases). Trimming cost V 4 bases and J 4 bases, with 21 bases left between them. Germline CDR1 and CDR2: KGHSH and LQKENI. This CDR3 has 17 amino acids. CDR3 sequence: CASSRSTSGAGADTQYF. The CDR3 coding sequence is TGTGCCAGCTCACGAAGCACCAGCGGAGCGGGTGCAGATACGCAGTATTTT.

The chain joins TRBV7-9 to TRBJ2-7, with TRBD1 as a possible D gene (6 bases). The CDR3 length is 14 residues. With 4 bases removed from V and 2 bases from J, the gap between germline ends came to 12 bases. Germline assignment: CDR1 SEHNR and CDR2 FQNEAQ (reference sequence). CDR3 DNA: TGTGCCAGCAGCTCATTTACAGGGACCTACGAGCAGTACTTC. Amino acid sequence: CASSSFTGTYEQYF. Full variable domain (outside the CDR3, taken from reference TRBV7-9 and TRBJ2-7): DTGVSQNPRHKITKRGQNVTFRCDPISEHNRLYWYRQTLGQGPEFLTYFQNEAQLEKSRLLSDRFSAERPKGSFSTLEIQRTEQGDSAMYLCASSSFTGTYEQYFGPGTRLTVT.

CDR3 in amino acids: CASIQGGYTF. The CDR3, as DNA: TGTGCCAGCATCCAAGGGGGCTACACCTTC. The V and J genes are TRBV7-9 and TRBJ1-2; D is unclear. The V end lost 7 bases, the J end lost 8 bases, and 8 bases lay between the germline ends. CDR1 is SEHNR and CDR2 is FQNEAQ in the germline V gene (reference sequence). The CDR3 is 10 amino acids.

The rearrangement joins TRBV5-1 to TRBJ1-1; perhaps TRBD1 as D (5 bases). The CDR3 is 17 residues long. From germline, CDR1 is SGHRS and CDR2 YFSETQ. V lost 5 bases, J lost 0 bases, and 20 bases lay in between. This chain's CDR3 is CASRVREGGTMNTEAFF. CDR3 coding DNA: TGCGCCAGCAGGGTCAGGGAGGGAGGAACTATGAACACTGAAGCTTTCTTT. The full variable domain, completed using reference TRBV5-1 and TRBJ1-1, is KAGVTQTPRYLIKTRGQQVTLSCSPISGHRSVSWYQQTPGQGLQFLFEYFSETQRNKGNFPGRFSGRQFSNSRSEMNVSTLELGDSALYLCASRVREGGTMNTEAFFGQGTRLTVV.

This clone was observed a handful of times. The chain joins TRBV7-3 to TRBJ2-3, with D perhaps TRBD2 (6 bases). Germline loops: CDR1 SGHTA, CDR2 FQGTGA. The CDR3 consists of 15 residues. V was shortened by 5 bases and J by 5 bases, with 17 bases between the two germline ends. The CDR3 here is CASSPTGSGEDTQYF. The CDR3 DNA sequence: TGTGCCAGCAGCCCGACCGGTTCGGGGGAAGATACGCAGTATTTT.

The CDR3, as DNA: TGTGCCAGTAGTAGGGACAGCAGCTCCTACAATGAGCAGTTCTTC. This encodes CASSRDSSSYNEQFF. The chain links TRBV19 to TRBJ2-1; 7 bases map to TRBD1. The germline V gene encodes CDR1 LNHDA and CDR2 SQIVND (reference sequence). The ends lost 4 bases at V and 0 bases at J; junction bases unmatched: 3. The CDR3 has 15 amino acids. Combining the CDR3 with reference TRBV19 and TRBJ2-1 gives the whole variable domain DGGITQSPKYLFRKEGQNVTLSCEQNLNHDAMYWYRQDPGQGLRLIYYSQIVNDFQKGDIAEGYSVSREKKESFPLTVTSAQKNPTAFYLCASSRDSSSYNEQFFGPGTRLTVL.

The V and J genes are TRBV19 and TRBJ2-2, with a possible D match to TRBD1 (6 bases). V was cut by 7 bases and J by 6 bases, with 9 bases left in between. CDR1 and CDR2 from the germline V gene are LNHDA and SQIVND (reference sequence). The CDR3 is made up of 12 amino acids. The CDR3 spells CASNRDAGELFF. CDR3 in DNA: TGTGCCAGTAACAGGGACGCCGGGGAGCTGTTTTTT.

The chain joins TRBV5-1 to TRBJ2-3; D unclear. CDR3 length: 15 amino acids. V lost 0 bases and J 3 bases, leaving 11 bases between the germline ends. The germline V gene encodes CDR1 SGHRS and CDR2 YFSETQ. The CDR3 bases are TGCGCCAGCAGCTTGGGGGCATTACCTACAGATACGCAGTATTTT. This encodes CASSLGALPTDTQYF.